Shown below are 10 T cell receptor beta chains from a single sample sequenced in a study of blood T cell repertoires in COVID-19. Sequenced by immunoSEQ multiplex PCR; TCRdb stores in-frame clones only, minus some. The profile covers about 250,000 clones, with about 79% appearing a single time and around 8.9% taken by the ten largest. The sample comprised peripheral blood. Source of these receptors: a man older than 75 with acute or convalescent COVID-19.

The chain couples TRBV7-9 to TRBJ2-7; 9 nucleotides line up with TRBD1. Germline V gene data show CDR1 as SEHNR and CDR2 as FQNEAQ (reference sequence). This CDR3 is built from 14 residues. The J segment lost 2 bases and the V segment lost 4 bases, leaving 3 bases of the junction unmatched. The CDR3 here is CASSSGQGAYEQYF. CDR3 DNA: TGTGCCAGCAGCTCGGGACAGGGAGCCTACGAGCAGTACTTC.

CDR3 bases: TGTGCCAGCAGCTTCCGAGGACAGGTCCCGGAGACCCAGTACTTC. It yields the protein CASSFRGQVPETQYF. V usage is TRBV11-1 and J usage is TRBJ2-5, with 7 bases fitting TRBD1. Germline lookup yields CDR1 SGHAT and CDR2 FQDESV (reference sequence). The length of the CDR3 is 15 residues. J lost 5 bases, V lost 3 bases, and 9 bases had no gene match.

CDR3 protein: CASSLELASGTDTQYF. The CDR3 region has the DNA TGTGCCAGCAGCTTAGAATTGGCTAGCGGCACAGATACGCAGTATTTT. This sequence joins TRBV13 and TRBJ2-3, with D perhaps TRBD2 (6 bases). V was pared by 1 base and J by 1 base, with 12 bases between. This CDR3 region has 16 residues. Germline values: CDR1 PRHDT, CDR2 FYEKMQ (reference sequence).

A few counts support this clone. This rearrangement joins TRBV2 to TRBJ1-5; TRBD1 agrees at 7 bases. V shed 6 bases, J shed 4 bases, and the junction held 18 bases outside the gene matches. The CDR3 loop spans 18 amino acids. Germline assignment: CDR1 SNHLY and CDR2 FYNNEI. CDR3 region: CASSKVVLSGGWNQPQHF. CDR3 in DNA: TGTGCCAGCAGCAAAGTGGTCCTCTCAGGGGGATGGAATCAGCCCCAGCATTTT.

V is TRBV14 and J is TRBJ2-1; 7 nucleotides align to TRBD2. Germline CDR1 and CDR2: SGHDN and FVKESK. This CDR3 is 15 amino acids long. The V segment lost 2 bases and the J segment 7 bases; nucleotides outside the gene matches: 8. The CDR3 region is CASSQQGLRRNEQFF. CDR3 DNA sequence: TGTGCCAGCAGCCAACAGGGACTACGTCGGAATGAGCAGTTCTTC.

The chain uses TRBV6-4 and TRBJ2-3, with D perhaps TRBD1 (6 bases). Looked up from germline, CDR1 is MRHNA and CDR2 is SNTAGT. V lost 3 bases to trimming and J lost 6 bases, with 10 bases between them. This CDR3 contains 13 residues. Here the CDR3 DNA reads TGTGCCAGCAGTGATCACCAGGGGGATACGCAGTATTTT. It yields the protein CASSDHQGDTQYF.

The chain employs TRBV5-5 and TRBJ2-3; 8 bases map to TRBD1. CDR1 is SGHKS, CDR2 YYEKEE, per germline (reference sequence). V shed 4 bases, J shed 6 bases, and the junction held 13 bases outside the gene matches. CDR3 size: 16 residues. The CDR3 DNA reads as TGTGCCAGCAGCCTACAAGGACAGGGTTGGAGGGATACGCAGTATTTT. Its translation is CASSLQGQGWRDTQYF.

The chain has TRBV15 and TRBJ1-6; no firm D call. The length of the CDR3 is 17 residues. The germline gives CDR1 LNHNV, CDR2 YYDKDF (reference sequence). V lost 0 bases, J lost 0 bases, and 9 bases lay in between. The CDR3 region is CATSRESGFSYNSPLHF. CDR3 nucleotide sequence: TGTGCCACCAGCAGAGAGTCGGGATTCTCCTATAATTCACCCCTCCACTTT.

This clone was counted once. The CDR3 loop reads CASSESTLNTGELFF. CDR3 DNA: TGTGCCAGCAGTGAATCTACCTTGAACACCGGGGAGCTGTTTTTT. The rearrangement joins TRBV2 to TRBJ2-2; no clear D. This CDR3 contains 15 residues. CDR1 SNHLY and CDR2 FYNNEI come from the germline V gene. V dropped 2 bases and J dropped 1 base, with 8 bases sitting between them.

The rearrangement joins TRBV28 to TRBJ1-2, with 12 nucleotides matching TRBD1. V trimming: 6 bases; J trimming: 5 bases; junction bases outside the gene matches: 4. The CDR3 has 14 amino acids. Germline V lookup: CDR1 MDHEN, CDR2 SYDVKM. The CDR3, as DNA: TGTGCCAGCAGGGGGACAGGGGGCCTTTATGGCTACACCTTC. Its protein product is CASRGTGGLYGYTF.